Shown below are 26 T cell receptor beta chains from a single sample sequenced in a study of shared clonotypes between healthy human individuals. Assay used: immunoSEQ multiplex PCR; TCRdb lists only in-frame clones, some missing. The table records approximately 250,000 clones, about 65% of them present only once. Sequenced sample: memory CD4+ T cells sorted from blood. Subset reported: CD45RA-negative fraction. These receptors originate from a young man in good health.

V is TRBV7-2 and J is TRBJ2-3, with 7 bases identical to TRBD1. CDR1 SGHTA and CDR2 FQGNSA come from the germline V gene. CDR3 length: 15 amino acids. Trimming cost V 1 base and J 4 bases; bases outside gene matches: 5. CDR3 sequence reads: CASSLEGAGADTQYF. The CDR3 DNA reads TGTGCCAGCAGCTTAGAGGGGGCAGGGGCAGATACGCAGTATTTT. Complete variable domain (other parts from reference TRBV7-2 and TRBJ2-3): GAGVSQSPSNKVTEKGKDVELRCDPISGHTALYWYRQSLGQGLEFLIYFQGNSAPDKSGLPSDRFSAERTGGSVSTLTIQRTQQEDSAVYLCASSLEGAGADTQYFGPGTRLTVL.

J is TRBJ2-7 and V is TRBV18, with D possibly TRBD1 on 6 matching bases. CDR1 is KGHSH and CDR2 is LQKENI in the germline V gene. The CDR3 runs to 14 residues. Deletions cut 1 base from V and 2 bases from J, with 9 bases between. The CDR3 loop reads CASSPLGGTYEQYF. The CDR3 DNA reads as TGTGCCAGCTCACCACTAGGGGGTACCTACGAGCAGTACTTC. Full variable domain (outside the CDR3, taken from reference TRBV18 and TRBJ2-7): NAGVMQNPRHLVRRRGQEARLRCSPMKGHSHVYWYRQLPEEGLKFMVYLQKENIIDESGMPKERFSAEFPKEGPSILRIQQVVRGDSAAYFCASSPLGGTYEQYFGPGTRLTVT.

The chain uses TRBV28 and TRBJ1-1, with D unresolved. Trimming removed 6 bases at V and 4 bases at J, with 15 bases between. This CDR3 has 14 amino acids. Germline V CDR1 and CDR2: MDHEN, SYDVKM. The CDR3 spells CASRAEARATEAFF. DNA for the CDR3: TGTGCCAGCAGGGCCGAGGCGAGGGCCACTGAAGCTTTCTTT.

The CDR3 DNA is TGTGCCAGCAGCCCCGTGGGGGGAGCAGATACGCAGTATTTT. Its protein is CASSPVGGADTQYF. The chain recombines TRBV7-9 with TRBJ2-3; D is perhaps TRBD2 (6 bases). Germline CDR1 SEHNR, CDR2 FQNEAQ (reference sequence). V shed 5 bases and J shed 4 bases, with 13 bases lying between them. The CDR3 has 14 residues. Full variable domain (remainder filled in from reference TRBV7-9 and TRBJ2-3): DTGVSQNPRHKITKRGQNVTFRCDPISEHNRLYWYRQTLGQGPEFLTYFQNEAQLEKSRLLSDRFSAERPKGSFSTLEIQRTEQGDSAMYLCASSPVGGADTQYFGPGTRLTVL.

The chain uses TRBV28 and TRBJ2-7; 8 bases agree with TRBD1. CDR1 and CDR2 from the germline V gene are MDHEN and SYDVKM. J gave up 5 bases and V 6 bases, and 9 bases lay outside the gene matches. This CDR3 has 14 residues. CDR3 nucleotides: TGTGCCAGCAGACCCGACAGGGGTAAACACGAGCAGTACTTC. Its translation: CASRPDRGKHEQYF.

This clone was found a few times. This chain joins TRBV5-1 and TRBJ2-7; D is unclear. Germline CDR1 is SGHRS and CDR2 is YFSETQ. The CDR3 consists of 13 residues. Deletions cut 0 bases from V and 7 bases from J, with 11 bases between. DNA for the CDR3: TGCGCCAGCAGCTTGGCTTCCTCGGGTGAGCAGTACTTC. Residues: CASSLASSGEQYF.

The genes are TRBV5-5 and TRBJ2-7; no reliable D call. The CDR3 has 15 residues. Germline-derived CDR1 and CDR2 are SGHKS and YYEKEE (reference sequence). Trimming removed 0 bases from V and 3 bases from J, with 13 bases in between. The chain's CDR3 is CASSLGLGFIYEQYF. CDR3 in DNA: TGTGCCAGCAGCTTGGGGTTGGGGTTTATCTACGAGCAGTACTTC.

The chain joins TRBV5-4 to TRBJ1-3, with D possibly matching TRBD1 (5 bases). The CDR3 extends over 15 amino acids. CDR1 SGHNT and CDR2 YYREEE come from the germline V gene (reference sequence). Deletions cut 3 bases from V and 0 bases from J, with 10 bases between. CDR3 protein: CASSWGGSSGNTIYF. The CDR3 bases are TGTGCCAGCAGCTGGGGGGGGAGCTCTGGAAACACCATATATTTT.

The chain is built from TRBV11-2 and TRBJ2-1; tentatively, D is TRBD1 (5 bases). The length of the CDR3 is 17 residues. Deletions cut 5 bases from V and 0 bases from J, with 17 bases between. Germline V CDR1 and CDR2: SGHAT, FQNNGV. This CDR3 is CASSANRITSSYNEQFF. DNA for the CDR3: TGTGCCAGCAGCGCCAACAGGATAACGAGCTCCTACAATGAGCAGTTCTTC.

The chain has TRBV20-1 and TRBJ2-3; D is unresolved. The CDR3 loop spans 11 amino acids. V was clipped by 6 bases and J by 5 bases, with 9 bases between them. CDR1 and CDR2 from the germline V gene are DFQATT and SNEGSKA (reference sequence). This CDR3 reads CSAHQLDTQYF. The CDR3 coding sequence is TGCAGTGCCCACCAACTAGATACGCAGTATTTT.

The gene calls are TRBV14 and TRBJ2-7; 10 bases are a match to TRBD2. Looked up from germline, CDR1 is SGHDN and CDR2 is FVKESK. With V trimmed by 4 bases and J by 5 bases, 11 bases remained unmatched. The CDR3 is 16 amino acids. The CDR3 protein is CASSPPLSGRGHEQYF. In nucleotides, the CDR3 is TGTGCCAGCAGCCCACCCCTCAGCGGGAGGGGCCACGAGCAGTACTTC.

This clone was seen more than once but under ten times. The J gene is TRBJ2-7, the V gene TRBV13, with D possibly being TRBD1 or TRBD2 (5 bases each). The CDR3 length is 13 residues. Germline lookup yields CDR1 PRHDT and CDR2 FYEKMQ (reference sequence). The ends were cut back, 5 bases at V and 2 bases at J, with 10 bases in the middle. The CDR3 DNA reads TGTGCCAGCAGCCGTGGGGGTGCCTACGAGCAGTACTTC. Amino acid sequence: CASSRGGAYEQYF. The complete variable domain, with remaining parts taken from reference TRBV13 and TRBJ2-7, reads AAGVIQSPRHLIKEKRETATLKCYPIPRHDTVYWYQQGPGQDPQFLISFYEKMQSDKGSIPDRFSAQQFSDYHSELNMSSLELGDSALYFCASSRGGAYEQYFGPGTRLTVT.

The gene calls are TRBV21-1 and TRBJ2-3; TRBD2 is taken as the D call from the table, unchecked against the DNA. TRBV21-1 is designated a pseudogene. The CDR3 covers 18 residues. CDR3: CASSKSSREGKRADTQYF. CDR3 in DNA: TGTGCCAGCAGCAAAAGCTCGAGGGAGGGGAAGAGGGCAGATACGCAGTATTTT.

The V gene is TRBV2, the J gene TRBJ2-3; a possible D gene is TRBD2 (7 bases). V was clipped by 6 bases and J by 1 base, with 14 bases between them. This CDR3 is built from 15 residues. CDR1 is SNHLY and CDR2 is FYNNEI in the germline V gene. CDR3 loop: CASRGTRGGTDTQYF. The CDR3 DNA reads as TGTGCCAGCAGGGGGACACGGGGGGGCACAGATACGCAGTATTTT.

This sequence joins TRBV10-3 and TRBJ2-1; TRBD2 agrees at 7 bases. The ends lost 3 bases at V and 4 bases at J; junction bases unmatched: 6. Germline V gene data show CDR1 as ENHRY and CDR2 as SYGVKD. This CDR3 is 15 amino acids long. The chain's CDR3 is CAISDGLADYNEQFF. In nucleotides, the CDR3 is TGTGCCATCAGTGATGGGCTAGCGGATTACAATGAGCAGTTCTTC.

This clone came up once. The rearrangement uses TRBV15 and TRBJ2-7; D gene unclear. CDR3 size: 15 residues. Germline lookup yields CDR1 LNHNV and CDR2 YYDKDF (reference sequence). The germline V and J ends were trimmed by 5 bases and 0 bases, with 14 bases remaining between them. The CDR3 DNA reads TGTGCCACCAGCCAAACGTGGGGTGGCTCCTACGAGCAGTACTTC. Amino acid sequence: CATSQTWGGSYEQYF.

The J gene is TRBJ2-1, the V gene TRBV28; no clear D gene. From germline, CDR1 is MDHEN and CDR2 SYDVKM. Deletions cut 7 bases from V and 6 bases from J, with 13 bases between. The CDR3 covers 13 residues. This CDR3 reads CASTPPVGNEQFF. For the CDR3, the DNA is TGTGCCAGCACACCCCCGGTCGGCAATGAGCAGTTCTTC.

This rearrangement joins TRBV19 to TRBJ1-1, with TRBD1 matching over 7 bases. The CDR3 extends over 13 amino acids. V lost 5 bases and J lost 10; bases outside the gene matches: 10. Germline V gene lookup returns CDR1 LNHDA and CDR2 SQIVND (reference sequence). CDR3 in DNA: TGTGCCAGTAGTGTGCTTAGGGGGCGAGGAGCTTTCTTT. Protein sequence: CASSVLRGRGAFF.

The V call is TRBV28, the J call TRBJ1-3; maybe TRBD1 (6 bases). This CDR3 has 16 amino acids. From germline, CDR1 is MDHEN and CDR2 SYDVKM. V was trimmed by 7 bases and J by 6 bases, leaving 22 bases between them. The CDR3 DNA is TGTGCCAGCATCACTGCCCGGGGGGCGCGAAAAAACACCATATATTTT. It encodes CASITARGARKNTIYF.

This chain links TRBV7-9 with TRBJ2-7; TRBD2 is a possible D gene (6 bases). Germline CDR1 reads SEHNR; CDR2 reads FQNEAQ (reference sequence). Deletions cut 4 bases from V and 2 bases from J, with 12 bases between. The CDR3 contains 14 residues. CDR3 region: CASSSRGGTYEQYF. CDR3 DNA: TGTGCCAGCAGCTCCCGCGGCGGGACCTACGAGCAGTACTTC.

This clone has more than one count but fewer than ten. DNA for the CDR3: TGTGCCAGCAGTCTAAGGACAGTAGCGCAGTATTTT. Residues: CASSLRTVAQYF. V usage is TRBV28 and J usage is TRBJ2-3, with D maybe TRBD1 (6 bases). Germline V gives CDR1 MDHEN, CDR2 SYDVKM. This CDR3 region has 12 residues. Trimming shortened V by 5 bases and J by 10 bases, and 13 bases separated the two germline ends. The full variable domain, rest sourced from reference TRBV28 and TRBJ2-3, is DVKVTQSSRYLVKRTGEKVFLECVQDMDHENMFWYRQDPGLGLRLIYFSYDVKMKEKGDIPEGYSVSREKKERFSLILESASTNQTSMYLCASSLRTVAQYFGPGTRLTVL.

This chain connects TRBV19 to TRBJ2-1; D not certain. Between the trimmed V and J ends, which lost 4 bases and 0 bases, there was a span of 16 bases. Germline V gene sequence: CDR1 LNHDA, CDR2 SQIVND (reference sequence). The length of the CDR3 is 17 residues. Written as DNA, the CDR3 is TGTGCCAGTAGTAAAGCCGAGGTCTGGAGCTCCTACAATGAGCAGTTCTTC. As protein: CASSKAEVWSSYNEQFF.

This clone has a count of ten or more. J is TRBJ2-1 and V is TRBV9; 10 positions match TRBD2. Germline V CDR1 and CDR2: SGDLS, YYNGEE. The CDR3 has 16 residues. Trimming at V came to 4 bases and at J to 3 bases, leaving 7 bases not matched to a gene. CDR3 in amino acids: CASSRTGTSDYNEQFF. The CDR3 nucleotides read TGTGCCAGCAGCAGAACCGGGACTAGCGACTACAATGAGCAGTTCTTC.

The rearrangement joins TRBV29-1 to TRBJ2-1; 10 bases align to TRBD1. The CDR3 loop spans 15 amino acids. Trimming took 7 bases from V and 4 from J; bases not matched to a gene: 10. Per the germline V gene, CDR1 is SQVTM and CDR2 is ANQGSEA. The chain's CDR3 is CSALGDRGVYNEQFF. CDR3 nucleotides: TGCAGCGCCCTGGGGGACAGGGGAGTGTACAATGAGCAGTTCTTC.

The V call is TRBV5-1, the J call TRBJ2-7, with TRBD1 matching 8 bases. Per germline, CDR1 SGHRS and CDR2 YFSETQ. This CDR3 is built from 14 residues. Trimming at V came to 0 bases and at J to 6 bases, leaving 5 bases not matched to a gene. CDR3 DNA: TGCGCCAGCAGCTTGGTCGGGACAGGTTTCGAGCAGTACTTC. It is translated as CASSLVGTGFEQYF.

This chain uses TRBV6-6 with TRBJ2-5; D perhaps matches TRBD2 (7 bases). Trimming took 4 bases from V and 2 from J, leaving 14 bases between them. This CDR3 comprises 15 residues. Germline CDR1 MNHNY, CDR2 SVGAGI (reference sequence). The CDR3 here is CASSSPAGQQETQYF. The CDR3 DNA follows: TGTGCCAGCAGTTCTCCAGCGGGACAACAAGAGACCCAGTACTTC.